Listed below are T cell receptor beta chains from one sample, sequenced in a study of beta chain features in type 1 diabetes. The method was immunoSEQ multiplex PCR; TCRdb's version includes in-frame clones alone and lacks a portion of them. The table lists nearly 700,000 clones, about an eighth of them singletons, with approximately 0.022% in the top ten. Sequencing was done on a sample of naive CD4+ T cells from blood. These receptors were obtained from a young man with type 1 diabetes. Each CDR3 is given with its conserved first and last residue. D genes are given only for firm matches. Clone size is not always given. Where it is, it says once, few, many or a class for expanded clones.

abundance	v_gene	j_gene	d_gene	len	CDR3aa	CDR3nt
.	TRBV7-8	TRBJ1-2	TRBD1	13	CASSYRDSNGYTF	TGTGCCAGCAGCTACCGGGACAGCAATGGCTACACCTTC
few	TRBV7-9	TRBJ1-2	.	14	CASSLGLADYGYTF	TGTGCCAGCAGCTTAGGATTGGCCGACTATGGCTACACCTTC
few	TRBV25-1	TRBJ1-1	.	15	CASSGHQGIGTEAFF	TGTGCCAGCAGTGGACATCAGGGGATCGGGACTGAAGCTTTCTTT
few	TRBV21-1	TRBJ1-2	.	13	CASSVVYDYGYTF	TGTGCCAGCAGCGTCGTGTACGACTATGGCTACACCTTC
few	TRBV30	TRBJ2-4	.	13	CAWSPGDLGRRYF	TGTGCCTGGAGTCCAGGGGATTTGGGGCGCAGGTACTTC
once	TRBV11-2	TRBJ1-6	.	12	CASREGNSPLHF	TGTGCCAGCAGGGAGGGTAATTCACCCCTCCACTTT
.	TRBV29-1	TRBJ2-4	.	11	CSVDRGGIQYF	TGCAGCGTTGACAGGGGTGGCATTCAGTACTTC
few	TRBV2	TRBJ2-2	.	15	CASSDLVLNAGELFF	TGTGCCAGCAGTGACCTGGTGCTCAATGCCGGGGAGCTGTTTTTT
.	TRBV27	TRBJ1-2	TRBD1	15	CASSPGTGANYGYTF	TGTGCCAGCAGTCCAGGGACAGGCGCTAACTATGGCTACACCTTC
.	TRBV9	TRBJ2-5	TRBD1	15	CASSAPGQALETQYF	TGTGCCAGCAGCGCGCCGGGACAGGCGCTGGAGACCCAGTACTTC
few	TRBV6-5	TRBJ1-4	.	13	CASSRRGSHWVFF	TGTGCCAGCAGCCGGCGGGGGTCCCACTGGGTGTTTTTT
.	TRBV19	TRBJ2-2	TRBD1	16	CASSPGTGMNTGELFF	TGTGCCAGTAGTCCCGGGACAGGGATGAACACCGGGGAGCTGTTTTTT
.	TRBV5-4	TRBJ2-3	TRBD2	16	CASSFGLGSGTDTQYF	TGTGCCAGCAGCTTTGGACTAGGATCTGGGACAGATACGCAGTATTTT
.	TRBV27	TRBJ1-5	.	14	CASRTTGWHQPQHF	TGTGCCAGCAGAACTACAGGGTGGCATCAGCCCCAGCATTTT
.	TRBV18	TRBJ1-1	TRBD1	15	CASSPGQVGDTEAFF	TGTGCCAGCTCACCCGGACAGGTAGGAGACACTGAAGCTTTCTTT
once	TRBV15	TRBJ1-2	TRBD1	14	CATSSDRVSYGYTF	TGTGCCACCAGCAGCGACAGGGTGAGCTATGGCTACACCTTC
few	TRBV10-3	TRBJ2-1	TRBD2	12	CAIRVAGGEQFF	TGTGCCATCAGAGTAGCGGGGGGTGAGCAGTTCTTC
.	TRBV7-2	TRBJ2-3	TRBD1	13	CASSPGQGGTQYF	TGTGCCAGCAGCCCAGGACAGGGAGGTACGCAGTATTTT
.	TRBV7-9	TRBJ2-3	.	16	CASSLMGASPTDTQYF	TGTGCCAGCAGCTTAATGGGGGCCTCCCCCACAGATACGCAGTATTTT
few	TRBV2	TRBJ1-2	.	14	CASSETPLGAGYTF	TGTGCCAGCAGTGAAACCCCACTTGGGGCTGGCTACACCTTC
.	TRBV6-1	TRBJ2-2	.	13	CASSRKETGELFF	TGTGCCAGCAGTCGGAAGGAGACCGGGGAGCTGTTTTTT
.	TRBV5-1	TRBJ1-1	.	14	CASSFGSMNTEAFF	TGCGCCAGCAGCTTCGGGAGCATGAACACTGAAGCTTTCTTT
.	TRBV7-2	TRBJ1-6	TRBD1	15	CASSYLRDRGSPLHF	TGTGCCAGCAGCTACCTACGGGACAGGGGTTCACCCCTCCACTTT
.	TRBV18	TRBJ2-3	.	13	CASSPPSTDTQYF	TGTGCCAGCTCACCACCGTCCACAGATACGCAGTATTTT
.	TRBV28	TRBJ2-7	TRBD1	14	CASTGTGGENEQYF	TGTGCCAGCACCGGGACAGGGGGCGAAAACGAGCAGTACTTC
.	TRBV2	TRBJ1-2	TRBD1	14	CASSVGTGIHGYTF	TGTGCCAGCAGTGTGGGGACAGGGATTCATGGCTACACCTTC
few	TRBV11-2	TRBJ2-3	.	15	CASSLVGSLTDTQYF	TGTGCCAGCAGCTTAGTGGGTAGCCTCACAGATACGCAGTATTTT
.	TRBV30	TRBJ2-1	TRBD2	14	CAWGLSGSYNEQFF	TGTGCCTGGGGTCTTAGCGGGTCGTACAATGAGCAGTTCTTC
few	TRBV14	TRBJ1-1	.	14	CASSFGRRGTEAFF	TGTGCCAGCAGCTTCGGACGCAGGGGCACTGAAGCTTTCTTT
few	TRBV5-1	TRBJ2-3	TRBD1	14	CASSLGQGEDTQYF	TGCGCCAGCAGCTTAGGACAGGGGGAAGATACGCAGTATTTT
once	TRBV11-2	TRBJ1-5	.	13	CASSFTAIQPQHF	TGTGCCAGCAGCTTTACGGCAATTCAGCCCCAGCATTTT
few	TRBV5-1	TRBJ2-5	.	13	CASSFEGEETQYF	TGCGCCAGCAGCTTCGAGGGGGAAGAGACCCAGTACTTC
.	TRBV30	TRBJ2-7	.	14	CAWSVWLNLYEQYF	TGTGCCTGGAGTGTATGGTTGAACCTCTACGAGCAGTACTTC
.	TRBV4-1	TRBJ2-7	TRBD1	16	CASSQTSDRASYEQYF	TGCGCCAGCAGCCAGACGTCGGACAGGGCATCCTACGAGCAGTACTTC
.	TRBV25-1	TRBJ1-5	.	14	CASSREGGNQPQHF	TGTGCCAGCAGTAGAGAGGGGGGCAATCAGCCCCAGCATTTT
.	TRBV7-6	TRBJ1-1	.	16	CASSLGAGVANTEAFF	TGTGCCAGCAGCTTAGGGGCAGGGGTGGCGAACACTGAAGCTTTCTTT
few	TRBV6-5	TRBJ1-2	.	12	CASSFIGEGYTF	TGTGCCAGCAGTTTCATAGGAGAAGGCTACACCTTC
few	TRBV18	TRBJ2-1	.	16	CASSPFTVTGANEQFF	TGTGCCAGCTCACCTTTCACCGTAACAGGAGCGAATGAGCAGTTCTTC
.	TRBV9	TRBJ2-2	TRBD1	16	CASSVETGRLSGELFF	TGTGCCAGCAGCGTAGAGACAGGGAGATTGTCCGGGGAGCTGTTTTTT
few	TRBV6-5	TRBJ2-3	TRBD2	15	CASTWTSGSTDTQYF	TGTGCCAGCACCTGGACTAGCGGCAGCACAGATACGCAGTATTTT
.	TRBV5-4	TRBJ2-3	TRBD1	16	CASSFQGELSTDTQYF	TGTGCCAGCAGCTTCCAGGGGGAACTTAGCACAGATACGCAGTATTTT
.	TRBV28	TRBJ2-1	.	16	CASSPPSGLPYNEQFF	TGTGCCAGCAGTCCACCTTCTGGACTCCCCTACAATGAGCAGTTCTTC
few	TRBV12-5	TRBJ1-1	.	17	CASGFFSGGQMNTEAFF	TGTGCTAGTGGTTTCTTTTCGGGTGGACAGATGAACACTGAAGCTTTCTTT
few	TRBV12-5	TRBJ2-2	.	14	CASGRTANTGELFF	TGTGCTAGTGGACGGACAGCGAACACCGGGGAGCTGTTTTTT
.	TRBV29-1	TRBJ1-1	.	16	CSGLRQETRPNTEAFF	TGCAGCGGGCTAAGACAGGAGACACGCCCGAACACTGAAGCTTTCTTT
.	TRBV27	TRBJ2-1	TRBD1	18	CASSPGTGAISSYNEQFF	TGTGCCAGCAGTCCAGGGACAGGCGCAATTAGCTCCTACAATGAGCAGTTCTTC
few	TRBV10-3	TRBJ2-6	.	14	CAIRQSSGANVLTF	TGTGCCATCAGGCAGAGCTCTGGGGCCAACGTCCTGACTTTC
.	TRBV6-1	TRBJ2-3	.	15	CASSVGALSTDTQYF	TGTGCCAGCAGTGTGGGGGCCTTAAGCACAGATACGCAGTATTTT
.	TRBV18	TRBJ2-1	.	14	CASSPPPDSDEQFF	TGTGCCAGCTCACCACCCCCCGACAGTGATGAGCAGTTCTTC
few	TRBV9	TRBJ2-1	TRBD2	15	CASSPRGGGHNEQFF	TGTGCCAGCAGCCCCCGTGGGGGAGGGCACAATGAGCAGTTCTTC
.	TRBV6-6	TRBJ2-1	.	12	CASSYSGDEQFF	TGTGCCAGCAGTTACTCGGGGGATGAGCAGTTCTTC
.	TRBV13	TRBJ1-2	.	15	CASSLGPGSHYGYTF	TGTGCCAGCAGCTTAGGCCCTGGATCCCACTATGGCTACACCTTC
few	TRBV28	TRBJ1-5	.	15	CASRPDRLGNQPQHF	TGTGCCAGCAGACCCGACAGGTTGGGGAATCAGCCCCAGCATTTT
few	TRBV4-1	TRBJ2-5	.	13	CASSQTVGETQYF	TGCGCCAGCAGCCAAACAGTAGGGGAGACCCAGTACTTC
few	TRBV19	TRBJ2-6	.	16	CASSTDGGSGANVLTF	TGTGCCAGTAGTACCGACGGAGGGTCTGGGGCCAACGTCCTGACTTTC
.	TRBV6-1	TRBJ2-1	.	14	CASSPGEGGNEQFF	TGTGCCAGCAGTCCTGGGGAGGGGGGCAATGAGCAGTTCTTC
few	TRBV19	TRBJ2-5	.	14	CASSTRWGGETQYF	TGTGCCAGTAGTACCCGTTGGGGCGGCGAGACCCAGTACTTC
few	TRBV14	TRBJ2-3	.	17	CASSQVRRGQVLDTQYF	TGTGCCAGCAGCCAAGTCCGAAGGGGCCAGGTATTGGATACGCAGTATTTT
few	TRBV6-5	TRBJ2-5	.	13	CASSYKGLETQYF	TGTGCCAGCAGTTACAAGGGGCTAGAGACCCAGTACTTC